Listed here are 22 T cell receptor beta chains from one sample, sequenced in a study of blood T cell repertoires in COVID-19. The method was immunoSEQ multiplex PCR; TCRdb's version includes in-frame clones alone and lacks a portion of them. The table records some 150,000 clones, over 80% of them present only once. The sample comprised peripheral blood. The receptor set was obtained from a human donor in a cohort sampled during active COVID-19.

The rearrangement links TRBV25-1 to TRBJ2-1; 10 nucleotides match TRBD2. The germline gives CDR1 MGHDK, CDR2 SYGVNS. This CDR3 is 15 amino acids long. V lost 8 bases to trimming and J lost 0 bases; unmatched junction nucleotides: 4. The CDR3 is CASGSSGSSYNEQFF. DNA for the CDR3: TGTGCCAGCGGATCTAGCGGGAGCTCCTACAATGAGCAGTTCTTC.

V is TRBV27 and J is TRBJ1-2, with no clear D. The CDR3 contains 14 residues. Germline V CDR1 and CDR2: MNHEY, SMNVEV (reference sequence). Trimming shortened V by 0 bases and J by 4 bases, and 9 bases separated the two germline ends. Here the CDR3 reads CASSLSIGGYGYTF. The CDR3 DNA follows: TGTGCCAGCAGTTTATCGATCGGAGGCTATGGCTACACCTTC.

The V and J genes are TRBV27 and TRBJ1-1; D remains ambiguous. V gave up 8 bases and J gave up 8 bases, with 15 bases separating them. The germline gives CDR1 MNHEY, CDR2 SMNVEV (reference sequence). This CDR3 is built from 12 residues. As DNA, the CDR3 is TGTGCCAGCGCCCGAGGAGGATTGGAAGCTTTCTTT. Protein sequence: CASARGGLEAFF.

The V and J genes are TRBV18 and TRBJ1-4; D not certain. Germline CDR1 reads KGHSH; CDR2 reads LQKENI. CDR3 size: 15 residues. The V and J ends lost 3 bases and 3 bases respectively, with 11 bases between them. CDR3 protein: CASSPSGGANEKLFF. For the CDR3, the DNA is TGTGCCAGCTCACCGTCCGGCGGGGCTAATGAAAAACTGTTTTTT.

The chain uses TRBV14 and TRBJ1-2, with no clear D. There are 14 residues in the CDR3. The V and J ends lost 6 bases and 2 bases respectively, with 13 bases between them. CDR1 SGHDN and CDR2 FVKESK come from the germline V gene. The CDR3 reads CASSTNGANYGYTF. In DNA, the CDR3 is TGTGCCAGCAGTACTAACGGCGCCAACTATGGCTACACCTTC.

The chain couples TRBV5-1 to TRBJ2-7, with 9 bases aligning to TRBD1. Germline V gene data show CDR1 as SGHRS and CDR2 as YFSETQ. The CDR3 extends over 14 amino acids. With 7 bases clipped from V and 5 bases from J, the junction kept 10 bases outside the gene matches. The CDR3 sequence: CASSPGTGLHEQYF. CDR3 DNA: TGCGCCAGCTCCCCCGGGACAGGGCTCCACGAGCAGTACTTC.

The chain has TRBV18 and TRBJ1-5; D possibly corresponds to TRBD1 (5 bases). The V gene's germline CDR1 is KGHSH and CDR2 LQKENI. There are 14 residues in the CDR3. Deletions cut 2 bases from V and 5 bases from J, with 10 bases between. CDR3 DNA sequence: TGTGCCAGCTCACCAAAGGAGGGGCATCAGCCCCAGCATTTT. Translating it yields CASSPKEGHQPQHF.

This chain uses TRBV11-2 with TRBJ2-3; tentative D call: TRBD1 (6 bases). Germline V lookup: CDR1 SGHAT, CDR2 FQNNGV. The V end lost 5 bases, the J end lost 5 bases, and 20 bases lay between the germline ends. The CDR3 consists of 16 residues. In nucleotides, the CDR3 is TGTGCCAGCAGCATTACTCGACAGGTTATCTTAGATACGCAGTATTTT. This sequence encodes CASSITRQVILDTQYF.

The gene calls are TRBV28 and TRBJ1-1, with a tentative D call TRBD1 (5 bases). V was pared by 4 bases and J by 1 base, with 10 bases between. The CDR3 runs 14 residues. Germline assignment: CDR1 MDHEN and CDR2 SYDVKM. CDR3 sequence: CASSSDRSNTEAFF. In DNA, the CDR3 is TGTGCCAGCAGTTCAGACAGATCGAACACTGAAGCTTTCTTT.

The V and J genes are TRBV6-5 and TRBJ2-1; D remains ambiguous. V was shortened by 6 bases and J by 4 bases, with 4 bases between the two germline ends. The CDR3 covers 11 residues. Germline CDR1 is MNHEY and CDR2 is SVGAGI. CDR3 DNA sequence: TGTGCCAGCAGGCAGTACAATGAGCAGTTCTTC. Its protein is CASRQYNEQFF.

V gene TRBV5-1 combines with J gene TRBJ2-1; TRBD2 is a possible D gene (5 bases). V was clipped by 7 bases and J by 2 bases, with 16 bases between them. The germline CDR1 and CDR2 sequences are SGHRS and YFSETQ. The CDR3 runs to 15 residues. The CDR3 DNA is TGCGCCAGCGCGCGGGCAGGCCAAACCTACAATGAGCAGTTCTTC. Its protein is CASARAGQTYNEQFF.

The chain has TRBV10-3 and TRBJ1-2, with TRBD1 as a possible D gene (5 bases). V was shortened by 4 bases and J by 7 bases, with 13 bases between the two germline ends. The germline V gene has CDR1 ENHRY and CDR2 SYGVKD. The CDR3 totals 13 residues. The CDR3 here is CAISGDSLGGYTF. The CDR3 DNA reads as TGTGCCATCAGTGGAGACAGCCTGGGTGGCTACACCTTC.

This clone was observed a few times. The chain uses TRBV28 and TRBJ1-5, with 12 bases aligning to TRBD1. V shed 2 bases, J shed 7 bases, and the junction held 6 bases outside the gene matches. Germline-derived CDR1 and CDR2 are MDHEN and SYDVKM. The CDR3 consists of 16 residues. CDR3 loop: CASSLRGQGARQPQHF. CDR3 in DNA: TGTGCCAGCAGTTTAAGGGGACAGGGGGCTAGACAGCCCCAGCATTTT.

The rearrangement uses TRBV9 and TRBJ2-1, with a possible D match to TRBD2 (6 bases). CDR1 is SGDLS, CDR2 YYNGEE, per germline. Trimming shortened V by 0 bases and J by 7 bases, and 14 bases separated the two germline ends. The CDR3 has 15 residues. CDR3 DNA sequence: TGTGCCAGCAGCGTAGGGGGGAGGATTGGAAATGAGCAGTTCTTC. This gives the protein CASSVGGRIGNEQFF.

The CDR3: CASSISVNTEAFF. CDR3 bases: TGTGCCAGCAGCATCTCAGTGAACACTGAAGCTTTCTTT. This chain links TRBV5-8 with TRBJ1-1; D remains ambiguous. V shed 4 bases and J shed 0 bases, with 7 bases lying between them. The CDR3 extends over 13 amino acids. CDR1 SGHTS and CDR2 YDEGEE come from the germline V gene.

The chain is built from TRBV5-1 and TRBJ2-2, with a possible D match to TRBD1 (5 bases). Trimming took off 0 bases at V and 6 bases at J, with 12 bases between the two ends. The CDR3 has 15 residues. Germline V gene data show CDR1 as SGHRS and CDR2 as YFSETQ. The CDR3 is CASSLAPGRSGELFF. DNA for the CDR3: TGCGCCAGCAGCTTGGCGCCAGGGCGGTCCGGGGAGCTGTTTTTT.

V usage is TRBV19 and J usage is TRBJ1-3, with a weak D call TRBD1 (6 bases). V was clipped by 3 bases and J by 9 bases, with 21 bases between them. CDR1 LNHDA and CDR2 SQIVND come from the germline V gene (reference sequence). The CDR3 has 16 residues. The CDR3 protein is CASSILAGTLRSTIYF. DNA for the CDR3: TGTGCCAGTAGTATTCTTGCCGGGACATTAAGGTCCACCATATATTTT.

This chain joins TRBV7-3 and TRBJ2-7; 12 bases match TRBD2. The CDR3 length is 18 residues. V lost 5 bases, J lost 6 bases, and 17 bases stayed unmatched. Germline values: CDR1 SGHTA, CDR2 FQGTGA. CDR3 sequence reads: CASSATSGSSSGPVEQYF. In nucleotides, the CDR3 is TGTGCCAGCAGCGCGACTAGCGGGAGTAGCTCGGGACCTGTCGAGCAGTACTTC.

The chain recombines TRBV5-1 with TRBJ2-3; D unclear. Per the germline V gene, CDR1 is SGHRS and CDR2 is YFSETQ. There are 14 residues in the CDR3. V lost 0 bases and J lost 0, with 5 bases in between. CDR3 in DNA: TGCGCCAGCAGCTTGGGCGGTAGCACAGATACGCAGTATTTT. Encoded protein: CASSLGGSTDTQYF.

This chain links TRBV7-3 with TRBJ2-1, with D tentatively TRBD2 (5 bases). Germline CDR1 and CDR2: SGHTA and FQGTGA. The CDR3 has 15 residues. Trimming stripped 6 bases from V and 3 bases from J, with 15 bases between. The CDR3 loop is CASSLDYASYNEQFF. In nucleotides, the CDR3 is TGTGCCAGCAGTCTCGACTACGCGAGCTACAATGAGCAGTTCTTC.

This rearrangement joins TRBV19 to TRBJ2-1; 8 bases map to TRBD2. The CDR3 covers 18 residues. CDR1 and CDR2 (germline): LNHDA, SQIVND (reference sequence). The V segment lost 1 base and the J segment 4 bases; nucleotides outside the gene matches: 12. CDR3 DNA sequence: TGTGCCAGTAGTATAGGCGGGGCGGGACTAGGGGTTTACAATGAGCAGTTCTTC. Translating it yields CASSIGGAGLGVYNEQFF.

The V and J genes are TRBV24-1 and TRBJ1-5, with 7 bases aligning to TRBD1. The CDR3 sequence is 15 residues long. V gave up 7 bases and J gave up 3 bases; unmatched junction bases: 8. Germline lookup yields CDR1 KGHDR and CDR2 SFDVKD. The CDR3 loop is CATRDLRGHNQPQHF. CDR3 bases: TGTGCCACCAGAGACCTGAGGGGGCACAATCAGCCCCAGCATTTT.